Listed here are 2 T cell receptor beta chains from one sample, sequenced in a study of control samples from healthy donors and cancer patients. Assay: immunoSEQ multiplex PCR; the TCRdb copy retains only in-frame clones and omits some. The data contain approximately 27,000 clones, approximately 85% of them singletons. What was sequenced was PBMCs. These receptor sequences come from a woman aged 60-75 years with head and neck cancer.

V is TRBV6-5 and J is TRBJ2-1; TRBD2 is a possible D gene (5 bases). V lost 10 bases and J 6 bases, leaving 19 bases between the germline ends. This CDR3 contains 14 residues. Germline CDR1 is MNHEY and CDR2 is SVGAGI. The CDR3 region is CATRFGLQSNEQFF. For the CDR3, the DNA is TGTGCCACCCGTTTTGGACTCCAATCCAATGAGCAGTTCTTC.

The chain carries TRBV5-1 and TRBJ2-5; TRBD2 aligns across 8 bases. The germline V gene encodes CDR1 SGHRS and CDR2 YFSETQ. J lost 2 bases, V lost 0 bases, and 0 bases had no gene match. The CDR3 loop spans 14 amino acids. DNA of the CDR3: TGCGCCAGCAGCTTGGCGGGGGGGCAAGAGACCCAGTACTTC. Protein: CASSLAGGQETQYF.